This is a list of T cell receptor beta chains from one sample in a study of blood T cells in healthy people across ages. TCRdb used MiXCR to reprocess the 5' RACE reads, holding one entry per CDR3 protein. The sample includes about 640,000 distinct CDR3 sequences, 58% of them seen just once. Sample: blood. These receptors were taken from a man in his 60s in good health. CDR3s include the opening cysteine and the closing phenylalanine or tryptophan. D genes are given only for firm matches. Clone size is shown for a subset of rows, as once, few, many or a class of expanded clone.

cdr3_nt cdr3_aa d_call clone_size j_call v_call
TGTGCCAGCTCACCTTATGGACAGGGCAACAATGAGCAGTTCTTC CASSPYGQGNNEQFF TRBD1 NA TRBJ2-1 TRBV18
TGTGCCAGCGATGGAGGGACCGATTCCTGGGGGAATGAGCAGTTCTTC CASDGGTDSWGNEQFF NA NA TRBJ2-1 TRBV6-6
TGTGCCAGCTCATCTACCAGACAGACTAATAACTATGGCTACACCTTC CASSSTRQTNNYGYTF NA once TRBJ1-2 TRBV18
TGTGCCAGCAGCACCACGACAGGGGGCTCCTACGAGCAGTACTTC CASSTTTGGSYEQYF TRBD1 NA TRBJ2-7 TRBV7-9
TGTGCCAGCGAGGGAGCTAGCGGGTACGAGCAGTACTTC CASEGASGYEQYF TRBD2 NA TRBJ2-7 TRBV7-9
TGTGCCAGCAGTGAGACTAGCGGGGGCGGTGAGCAGTACTTC CASSETSGGGEQYF TRBD2 NA TRBJ2-7 TRBV12-3/TRBV12-4
TGCGCCAGCAGCTTGCAGGGGACCTCGGGAGAGAGCCAGTACTTC CASSLQGTSGESQYF NA once TRBJ2-7 TRBV5-1
TGCAGCGTTGAAGCCTCAACAGGTTTGGAGACCCAGTACTTC CSVEASTGLETQYF NA few TRBJ2-5 TRBV29-1
TGCAGTGCCCCGCCGGGACTAGCGGGTGGGCAGTTCTTC CSAPPGLAGGQFF TRBD2 NA TRBJ2-1 TRBV20-1
TGTGCCAGCAGTTCCTGGACTAGCGGGGAAGAGACCCAGTACTTC CASSSWTSGEETQYF TRBD2 once TRBJ2-5 TRBV6-5
TGTGCCAGCGTCGGAAGGGGGACTGAAGCTTTCTTT CASVGRGTEAFF NA NA TRBJ1-1 TRBV6-1
TGTGCCAGCAGCTTAGAGACAGATGTCAGAGGGGAGCAGTTCTTC CASSLETDVRGEQFF NA NA TRBJ2-1 TRBV7-6
TGCGCCAGCAGCCAACCCCGGACTGGGACGAATGAAAAACTGTTTTTT CASSQPRTGTNEKLFF NA NA TRBJ1-4 TRBV4-1
TGCAGCTTCAGTTCCGTTGCGGCCCAGTACTTC CSFSSVAAQYF NA NA TRBJ2-5 TRBV29-1
TGTGCCAGTAGTATCGGGAGGAAAGAGACCCAGTACTTC CASSIGRKETQYF TRBD2 NA TRBJ2-5 TRBV19
TGTGCCAGCAGCTTAGATGTAACCTGTGCTGGCTACACCTTC CASSLDVTCAGYTF NA once TRBJ1-2 TRBV7-2
TGTGCCAGCAGTTGGCCGGAGGGGGCAGGCATTCAGTACTTC CASSWPEGAGIQYF NA NA TRBJ2-4 TRBV28
TGCAGTGCTGCCTCCCGGACAGGCTCCTACAATGAGCAGTTCTTC CSAASRTGSYNEQFF TRBD1 NA TRBJ2-1 TRBV20-1
TGTGCCATCCGGACGGGAACTAATGAAAAACTGTTTTTT CAIRTGTNEKLFF NA few TRBJ1-4 TRBV2
TGCAGTGCCCCACGGGGCCCCTTTTGGGCCCAGTACTTC CSAPRGPFWAQYF NA NA TRBJ2-5 TRBV20-1
TGCGCCAGCAGCCAAGGTGTGGGCAGGGAAACGAACATTCAGTACTTC CASSQGVGRETNIQYF NA once TRBJ2-4 TRBV4-1
TGTGCCAGCAGCTTATGGTCCACCGAGCAGTACTTC CASSLWSTEQYF NA NA TRBJ2-7 TRBV7-9
TGTGCCAGCAGCTTAACAACCGGGCCCCAGCAAGAGCAGTACTTC CASSLTTGPQQEQYF NA NA TRBJ2-5 TRBV7-6
TGCGCCAGCAGCTTGGGTCAGGGGGTGGACTACACCTTC CASSLGQGVDYTF TRBD1 few TRBJ1-2 TRBV5-1
TGTGCCAGTAGACCCGGGGTAGAATATGAGCAGTTCTTC CASRPGVEYEQFF NA NA TRBJ2-1 TRBV7-2
TGTGCCAGCTCAAAAGGACTAGCGGGGCAAGAGACCCAGTACTTC CASSKGLAGQETQYF TRBD2 NA TRBJ2-5 TRBV18
TGCGCCAGCGGGACAGGGGGCACGTTCTATGGCTACACCTTC CASGTGGTFYGYTF TRBD1 NA TRBJ1-2 TRBV5-1
TGTGCCAGTCAACATGGCGGGGCAGAAGGGCCCGAGCAGTACTTC CASQHGGAEGPEQYF NA NA TRBJ2-7 TRBV6-1
TGTGCCAGCAGCCCCGGACTAGCGGGTTTATTGGGAGAGACCCAGTACTTC CASSPGLAGLLGETQYF TRBD2 NA TRBJ2-5 TRBV7-7
TGCGCCAGCAGCTTGGTCTCGTATGAGCAGTTCTTC CASSLVSYEQFF NA NA TRBJ2-1 TRBV5-1
TGTGCCAGCAGTCAGCCGGGACAGGGGTCAGATACGCAGTATTTT CASSQPGQGSDTQYF TRBD1 NA TRBJ2-3 TRBV27
TGTGCCAGCAGCTTAGTGGCTATACGGACAGCCTACGAGCAGTACTTC CASSLVAIRTAYEQYF NA NA TRBJ2-7 TRBV7-2
TGCAGCGTTGCGGGACAGTCGAACACTGAAGCTTTCTTT CSVAGQSNTEAFF TRBD1 NA TRBJ1-1 TRBV29-1
TGTGCCAGCAGCTGGGACAGGTCGTTCGGCCAAGAGACCCAGTACTTC CASSWDRSFGQETQYF TRBD1 NA TRBJ2-5 TRBV3-1
TGTGCCAGCAGCTTAGGTTTGACTAGCGGGGGGGCAGAGACCCAGTACTTC CASSLGLTSGGAETQYF TRBD2 many TRBJ2-5 TRBV7-2
TGTGCCAGCAGTCCCGAAGGCGCTCCCTACGAGCAGTACTTC CASSPEGAPYEQYF NA many TRBJ2-7 TRBV6-5
TGTGCCAGCAGCCAAAAAAGTCAGAGTAGAGGCTACACCTTC CASSQKSQSRGYTF NA NA TRBJ1-2 TRBV3-1
TGTGCCATCAGAAATAGCGGGGGGCCAGGCGAGACCCAGTACTTC CAIRNSGGPGETQYF TRBD2 NA TRBJ2-5 TRBV10-3
TGCGCCAGCAGCAAAGGACGGTTATTCATATACAATGAGCAGTTCTTC CASSKGRLFIYNEQFF NA many TRBJ2-1 TRBV4-1
TGTGCCAGCAGCCAAGATTCTTTCGAGGACCAAGAGACCCAGTACTTC CASSQDSFEDQETQYF NA NA TRBJ2-5 TRBV3-1
TGTGCCAGCAACCGACAGGAGGATGACTATGGCTACACCTTC CASNRQEDDYGYTF NA few TRBJ1-2 TRBV6-6
TGCAGTGCTCCCCGGCCGCCGAGGGCTGAAGCTTTCTTT CSAPRPPRAEAFF NA NA TRBJ1-1 TRBV20-1
TGTGCCAGCAGCGGACAGAACCAAGAGACCCAGTACTTC CASSGQNQETQYF NA NA TRBJ2-5 TRBV9
TGTGCCAGCAGTGGGGGACAGTCAAATTCACCCCTCCACTTT CASSGGQSNSPLHF TRBD1 few TRBJ1-6 TRBV12-3/TRBV12-4
TGCAGTGCACCCAACCCCGCAGGGGCGGCAGAGACCCAGTACTTC CSAPNPAGAAETQYF NA few TRBJ2-5 TRBV20-1
TGTGCCAGCAGTGAGGAGTGGGGGTGGGCGAACACTGAAGCTTTCTTT CASSEEWGWANTEAFF NA many TRBJ1-1 TRBV6-1
TGCGCCAGCAGCCAAGATTTCGTTTTGCTGCCGGGAAGGGATACGCAGTATTTT CASSQDFVLLPGRDTQYF NA few TRBJ2-3 TRBV4-1
TGTGCCAGCAGTTCGTGGATTGGGCAGTTCTTC CASSSWIGQFF NA few TRBJ2-1 TRBV2
TGTGCCAGCAGTGCCGGGGGGGTCTACTATGGCTACACCTTC CASSAGGVYYGYTF NA NA TRBJ1-2 TRBV6-2/TRBV6-3
TGTGCCAGCAGGCAGGGACAGGGCTATAATTCACCCCTCCACTTT CASRQGQGYNSPLHF TRBD1 NA TRBJ1-6 TRBV12-3/TRBV12-4
TGTGCCAGCAGTCTCGCTGACACAACTGAGCAGTTCTTC CASSLADTTEQFF NA NA TRBJ2-1 TRBV25-1
TGCGCCAGCAGTGAGCCCGCCCGGGGAAATCAAGAGACCCAGTACTTC CASSEPARGNQETQYF NA NA TRBJ2-5 TRBV10-2
TGCAGTGCTAGAGTTAGAGGGAATCAGCCCCAGCATTTT CSARVRGNQPQHF NA NA TRBJ1-5 TRBV20-1